Listed here are 15 T cell receptor beta chains from one sample, sequenced in a study of CD8+ T cells in alopecia areata. TCR sequencing used cDNA made by reverse transcription of extracted RNA. Produced via immunoSEQ multiplex PCR; TCRdb's table is partial and in-frame only. The sample has 70,000 to 95,000 clones; roughly 47% are singletons. The sequenced sample was NKG2D-high CD8+ T cells sorted from blood. The receptors here all came from a human donor with alopecia areata.

The V and J genes are TRBV27 and TRBJ2-3; TRBD2 is a possible D gene (6 bases). CDR3 size: 14 residues. From germline, CDR1 is MNHEY and CDR2 SMNVEV (reference sequence). The V end was cut by 8 bases, the J end by 2 bases, with 14 bases between. The CDR3 is CASRDGTPTDTQYF. The CDR3 nucleotides read TGTGCCAGCCGGGACGGGACTCCCACAGATACGCAGTATTTT.

The chain joins TRBV4-1 to TRBJ2-4; D uncertain. Germline V gene data show CDR1 as MGHRA and CDR2 as YSYEKL. V lost 9 bases and J lost 5, with 5 bases in between. This CDR3 contains 10 residues. CDR3 protein: CASGQNIQYF. CDR3 nucleotides: TGCGCCAGTGGGCAAAACATTCAGTACTTC.

The rearrangement links TRBV18 to TRBJ2-7, with a tentative D call TRBD2 (5 bases). Looked up from germline, CDR1 is KGHSH and CDR2 is LQKENI. This CDR3 has 13 residues. The CDR3: CATRNSDSYEQYF. In nucleotides, the CDR3 is TGTGCTACTAGGAACAGCGATTCCTACGAGCAGTACTTC. Full variable domain (rest looked up from reference TRBV18 and TRBJ2-7): NAGVMQNPRHLVRRRGQEARLRCSPMKGHSHVYWYRQLPEEGLKFMVYLQKENIIDESGMPKERFSAEFPKEGPSILRIQQVVRGDSAAYFCATRNSDSYEQYFGPGTRLTVT.

The chain joins TRBV29-1 to TRBJ1-4, with TRBD1 as a possible D gene (5 bases). Germline V gene sequence: CDR1 SQVTM, CDR2 ANQGSEA. Trimming removed 5 bases from V and 4 bases from J, with 8 bases in between. The CDR3 totals 12 residues. The DNA of the CDR3 is TGCAGCGTTCGGGACCTTAATGAAAAACTGTTTTTT. As protein: CSVRDLNEKLFF.

This clone was counted only a few times. The rearrangement uses TRBV7-9 and TRBJ1-2, with D possibly being TRBD1 (5 bases). The CDR3 is 13 amino acids. Germline CDR1 is SEHNR and CDR2 is FQNEAQ (reference sequence). V was shortened by 5 bases and J by 4 bases, with 11 bases between the two germline ends. The CDR3 DNA reads TGTGCCAGCAGCCGTCCGGGGGGCTATGGCTACACCTTC. Its translation: CASSRPGGYGYTF.

This clone has just a few counts. The chain uses TRBV29-1 and TRBJ2-7; the D gene is possibly TRBD1 (5 bases). The CDR3 totals 11 residues. Germline loops: CDR1 SQVTM, CDR2 ANQGSEA. V gave up 6 bases and J gave up 5 bases, with 11 bases separating them. CDR3 amino acids: CSVNRRDEQYF. In DNA, the CDR3 is TGCAGCGTGAACAGGCGCGACGAGCAGTACTTC.

The V call is TRBV28, the J call TRBJ1-5; D gene uncertain. CDR1 MDHEN and CDR2 SYDVKM come from the germline V gene. The CDR3 extends over 14 amino acids. Trimming shortened V by 2 bases and J by 3 bases, and 8 bases separated the two germline ends. CDR3 sequence (DNA): TGTGCCAGCAGTTTAGGGCAGAACAATCAGCCCCAGCATTTT. Translating it yields CASSLGQNNQPQHF.

The rearrangement uses TRBV18 and TRBJ1-5; no clear D gene. Trimming left V 3 bases short and J 1 base short, with 4 bases between. Germline V gives CDR1 KGHSH, CDR2 LQKENI. This CDR3 has 13 residues. DNA of the CDR3: TGTGCCAGCTCACCGGGGAGCAATCAGCCCCAGCATTTT. Amino acids: CASSPGSNQPQHF.

The rearrangement uses TRBV29-1 and TRBJ2-2, with 11 positions matching TRBD2. The germline V gene has CDR1 SQVTM and CDR2 ANQGSEA. The junction had 6 bases not matched to a gene; V was cut back by 5 bases and J by 7 bases. The CDR3 spans 14 residues. The CDR3 region is CSVLAGGLYGELFF. Written as DNA, the CDR3 is TGCAGCGTTTTAGCGGGAGGGCTGTACGGGGAGCTGTTTTTT.

This clone appeared a few times. The chain has TRBV29-1 and TRBJ1-2, with D maybe TRBD1 (5 bases). The CDR3 spans 12 residues. Deletions cut 3 bases from V and 4 bases from J, with 9 bases between. In germline, CDR1 is SQVTM, CDR2 ANQGSEA. The CDR3 spells CSVDEGPYGYTF. CDR3 coding DNA: TGCAGCGTTGATGAGGGGCCCTATGGCTACACCTTC.

CDR3 amino acids: CASSLFLDSNTGELFF. The CDR3 coding sequence is TGTGCCAGCAGCTTATTCTTGGACAGCAACACCGGGGAGCTGTTTTTT. This chain uses TRBV7-2 with TRBJ2-2; D is possibly TRBD1 (6 bases). The germline V and J ends were trimmed by 2 bases and 2 bases, with 12 bases remaining between them. The CDR3 runs to 16 residues. CDR1 is SGHTA and CDR2 is FQGNSA in the germline V gene.

V is TRBV29-1 and J is TRBJ2-1, with TRBD2 identical over 12 bases. V was pared by 7 bases and J by 9 bases, with 7 bases of the junction left unmatched. Germline V gives CDR1 SQVTM, CDR2 ANQGSEA. This CDR3 is built from 13 residues. CDR3 nucleotide sequence: TGCAGCGGGACGACTAGCGGGAGCGTTGAGCAGTTCTTC. Translation gives CSGTTSGSVEQFF.

CDR3 sequence (DNA): TGTGCCAGCAGACCTTGGAGGGGCACTGAAGCTTTCTTT. Its translation is CASRPWRGTEAFF. The V and J genes are TRBV28 and TRBJ1-1; D is possibly TRBD1 (5 bases). CDR3 length: 13 residues. Germline V gives CDR1 MDHEN, CDR2 SYDVKM. V lost 6 bases and J 4 bases, leaving 12 bases between the germline ends.

The chain is built from TRBV7-6 and TRBJ2-7; D gene uncertain. The CDR3 runs to 13 residues. Trimming removed 5 bases at V and 5 bases at J, with 13 bases between. Germline values: CDR1 SGHVS, CDR2 FNYEAQ. The CDR3 protein is CASSNRRADEQYF. CDR3 DNA sequence: TGTGCCAGCAGCAACCGAAGGGCTGACGAGCAGTACTTC.

The chain joins TRBV10-3 to TRBJ2-7, with 9 bases matching TRBD1. The V and J ends lost 2 bases and 6 bases, in that order; junction bases with no gene match: 8. The CDR3 loop spans 15 amino acids. Germline V gives CDR1 ENHRY, CDR2 SYGVKD. CDR3 residues: CAISEPGTGKGEQYF. As DNA, the CDR3 is TGTGCCATCAGTGAGCCCGGGACAGGGAAGGGCGAGCAGTACTTC.